These T cell receptor beta chains were read from a single sample in a study of PD-1 blockade in classical Hodgkin lymphoma. Profiled with immunoSEQ multiplex PCR; TCRdb holds only in-frame clones, not every one. The sample yields tens of thousands of clones, approximately 93% seen once. The sequenced sample consisted of peripheral blood mononuclear cells (PBMCs). The receptor source for this set is a human donor with classical Hodgkin lymphoma. Both conserved end residues are part of each CDR3. A D gene is named only where the DNA matches it firmly. Clone size is not always given. Where it is, it says once, few, many or a class for expanded clones.

v_call: TRBV20-1
d_call: NA
clone_size: NA
j_call: TRBJ2-1
cdr3_nt: TGCAGTGCTAGATCCAACAATGAGCAGTTCTTC
cdr3_aa: CSARSNNEQFF

v_call: TRBV11-3
d_call: TRBD2
clone_size: NA
j_call: TRBJ2-5
cdr3_nt: TGTGCCAGCAGCTTAGTAGCGGGAGGTATAGAGACCCAGTACTTC
cdr3_aa: CASSLVAGGIETQYF

v_call: TRBV10-1
d_call: NA
clone_size: NA
j_call: TRBJ2-1
cdr3_nt: TGCGCCAGCAGTGAGTTGAAAGCCTTCAGCTCCTACAATGAGCAGTTCTTC
cdr3_aa: CASSELKAFSSYNEQFF

v_call: TRBV29-1
d_call: NA
clone_size: once
j_call: TRBJ1-1
cdr3_nt: TGCAGCGTTGAGTTGGGTCGAACTGAAGCTTTCTTT
cdr3_aa: CSVELGRTEAFF

v_call: TRBV11-2
d_call: TRBD2
clone_size: NA
j_call: TRBJ2-2
cdr3_nt: TGTGCCAGCAGGCCACTCGCGGGGGGGCGCACCGGGGAGCTGTTTTTT
cdr3_aa: CASRPLAGGRTGELFF

v_call: TRBV21-1
d_call: NA
clone_size: NA
j_call: TRBJ2-7
cdr3_nt: TGTGCCAGCCGACCTCGGGACAGGGAGGGAGAGCAGTACTTC
cdr3_aa: CASRPRDREGEQYF

v_call: TRBV20-1
d_call: NA
clone_size: NA
j_call: TRBJ2-7
cdr3_nt: TGCAGTGCTAGGTCTAACCACGAGCAGTACTTC
cdr3_aa: CSARSNHEQYF

v_call: TRBV11-2
d_call: TRBD2
clone_size: NA
j_call: TRBJ2-7
cdr3_nt: TGTGCCAGCATCCTCCCTCAGGGCTCGGGGGGGTCCTACGAGCAGTACTTC
cdr3_aa: CASILPQGSGGSYEQYF

v_call: TRBV18
d_call: NA
clone_size: once
j_call: TRBJ1-6
cdr3_nt: TGTGCCAGCTCCCCAGCGGGGAGGGAGGATTCACCCCTCCACTTT
cdr3_aa: CASSPAGREDSPLHF

v_call: TRBV5-1
d_call: TRBD2
clone_size: NA
j_call: TRBJ2-5
cdr3_nt: TGCGCCAGCACCAGCGGGACCCCTCAAGAGACCCAGTACTTC
cdr3_aa: CASTSGTPQETQYF

v_call: TRBV6-5
d_call: NA
clone_size: NA
j_call: TRBJ2-5
cdr3_nt: TGTGCCAGCAGGCCACTCCAGGGCCCCCAAGAGACCCAGTACTTC
cdr3_aa: CASRPLQGPQETQYF

v_call: TRBV5-1
d_call: NA
clone_size: NA
j_call: TRBJ2-3
cdr3_nt: TGCGCCAGCAGCTTGGAGGCAGGGGGGCCTAGCACAGATACGCAGTATTTT
cdr3_aa: CASSLEAGGPSTDTQYF

v_call: TRBV7-9
d_call: NA
clone_size: NA
j_call: TRBJ1-1
cdr3_nt: TGTGCCAGCAGCTTTACGGGAGGTGACACTGAAGCTTTCTTT
cdr3_aa: CASSFTGGDTEAFF

v_call: TRBV6-4
d_call: NA
clone_size: NA
j_call: TRBJ1-5
cdr3_nt: TGTGCCACCGATCAGCCCCAGCATTTT
cdr3_aa: CATDQPQHF

v_call: TRBV6-1
d_call: TRBD1
clone_size: NA
j_call: TRBJ1-5
cdr3_nt: TGTGCCAGCACCCAGACAGGGGCGTTTCAGCCCCAGCATTTT
cdr3_aa: CASTQTGAFQPQHF

v_call: TRBV7-6
d_call: TRBD2
clone_size: NA
j_call: TRBJ2-7
cdr3_nt: TGTGCCAGCAGCTTTGGAGCGGGAAAAAGATACGAGCAGTACTTC
cdr3_aa: CASSFGAGKRYEQYF